The clone carrying this T cell receptor beta chain was seen only a few times. Its antigen is still unknown. The sample comes from a study of T-cell memory formation after mild COVID-19. Study-level results: Researchers could not confirm that second-wave clones peaking on day 37 targeted SARS-CoV-2.

From the 5' RACE reads, TCRdb called clonotypes with MiXCR, one entry per CDR3 protein. The table shows 150,000 to 200,000 distinct CDR3 sequences, with 20% to 25% occurring only once. This CDR3 has 14 residues. CDR1 is SEHNR and CDR2 is FQNEAQ in the germline V gene (reference sequence). The ends were cut back, 1 base at V and 6 bases at J, with 9 bases in the middle. Sequencing input: PBMCs or a T cell subset sorted from them (not recorded which). The V and J genes are TRBV7-9 and TRBJ2-2; the D gene is possibly TRBD1 (5 bases). The sequence was collected from an adult woman who had mild COVID-19 (a few samples of this study predate the infection). Cell type and time point are not known. CDR3 sequence: CASSLVLGPGELFF. The CDR3 DNA follows: TGTGCCAGCAGCTTAGTGTTGGGGCCCGGGGAGCTGTTTTTT.